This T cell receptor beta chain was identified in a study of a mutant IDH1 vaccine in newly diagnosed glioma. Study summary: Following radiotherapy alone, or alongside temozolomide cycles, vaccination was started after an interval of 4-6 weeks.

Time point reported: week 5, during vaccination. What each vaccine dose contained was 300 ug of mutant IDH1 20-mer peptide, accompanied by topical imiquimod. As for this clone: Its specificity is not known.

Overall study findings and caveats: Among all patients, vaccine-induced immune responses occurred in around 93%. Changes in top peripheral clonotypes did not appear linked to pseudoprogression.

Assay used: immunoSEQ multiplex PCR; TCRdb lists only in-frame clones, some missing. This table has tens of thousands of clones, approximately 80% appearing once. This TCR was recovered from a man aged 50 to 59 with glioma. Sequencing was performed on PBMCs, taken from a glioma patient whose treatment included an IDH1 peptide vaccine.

This CDR3 reads CASSRFQSQANTEAFF. The CDR3 bases are TGTGCCAGCAGCCGATTTCAGTCACAGGCGAACACTGAAGCTTTCTTT. This chain uses TRBV6-6 with TRBJ1-1, with a weak D call TRBD1 (5 bases). The CDR3 totals 16 residues. V lost 6 bases and J lost 1, with 18 bases in between. Germline loops: CDR1 MNHNY, CDR2 SVGAGI (reference sequence).